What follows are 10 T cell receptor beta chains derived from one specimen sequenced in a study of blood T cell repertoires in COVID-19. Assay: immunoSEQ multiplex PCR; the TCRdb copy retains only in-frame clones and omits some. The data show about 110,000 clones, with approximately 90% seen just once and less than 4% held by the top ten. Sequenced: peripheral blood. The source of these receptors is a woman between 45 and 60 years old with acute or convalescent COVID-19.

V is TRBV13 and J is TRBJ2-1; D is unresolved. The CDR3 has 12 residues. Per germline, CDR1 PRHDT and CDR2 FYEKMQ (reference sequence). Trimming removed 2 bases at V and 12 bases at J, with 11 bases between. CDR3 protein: CASSLRVKVQFF. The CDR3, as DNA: TGTGCCAGCAGCTTACGGGTAAAGGTGCAGTTCTTC. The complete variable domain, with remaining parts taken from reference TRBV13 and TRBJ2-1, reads AAGVIQSPRHLIKEKRETATLKCYPIPRHDTVYWYQQGPGQDPQFLISFYEKMQSDKGSIPDRFSAQQFSDYHSELNMSSLELGDSALYFCASSLRVKVQFFGPGTRLTVL.

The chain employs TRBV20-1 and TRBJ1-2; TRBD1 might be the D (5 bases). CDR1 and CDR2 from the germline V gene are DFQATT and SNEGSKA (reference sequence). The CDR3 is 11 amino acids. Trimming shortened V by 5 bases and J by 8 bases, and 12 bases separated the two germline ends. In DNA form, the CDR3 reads TGCAGTGCTTGGGACTTAGTCGGCTACACCTTC. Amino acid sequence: CSAWDLVGYTF.

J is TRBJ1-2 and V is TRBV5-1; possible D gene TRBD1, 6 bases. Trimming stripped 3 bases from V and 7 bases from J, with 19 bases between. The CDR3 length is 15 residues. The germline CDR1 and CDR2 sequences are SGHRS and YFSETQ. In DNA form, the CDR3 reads TGCGCCAGCAGCTCGGTGGCGGGGGGCCCGGGTGGCTACACCTTC. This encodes CASSSVAGGPGGYTF. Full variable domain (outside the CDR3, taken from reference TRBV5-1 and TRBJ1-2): KAGVTQTPRYLIKTRGQQVTLSCSPISGHRSVSWYQQTPGQGLQFLFEYFSETQRNKGNFPGRFSGRQFSNSRSEMNVSTLELGDSALYLCASSSVAGGPGGYTFGSGTRLTVV.

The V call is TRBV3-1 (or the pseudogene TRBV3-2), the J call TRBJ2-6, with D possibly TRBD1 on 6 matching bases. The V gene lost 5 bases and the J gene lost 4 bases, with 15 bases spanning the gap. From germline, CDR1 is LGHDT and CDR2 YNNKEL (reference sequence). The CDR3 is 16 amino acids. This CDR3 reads CASSLGQPGGANVLTF. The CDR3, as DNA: TGTGCCAGCAGCTTAGGACAGCCGGGAGGGGCCAACGTCCTGACTTTC.

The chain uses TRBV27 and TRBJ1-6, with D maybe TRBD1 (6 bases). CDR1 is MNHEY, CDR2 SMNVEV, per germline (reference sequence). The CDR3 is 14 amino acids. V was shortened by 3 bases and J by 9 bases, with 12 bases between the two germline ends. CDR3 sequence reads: CASSLIQGGSPLHF. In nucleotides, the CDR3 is TGTGCCAGCAGTTTGATACAGGGCGGTTCACCCCTCCACTTT.

CDR3 bases: TGTGCCACCAGCAGAGATTCGCAGGACTACAATGAGCAGTTCTTC. Protein: CATSRDSQDYNEQFF. The V gene is TRBV15, the J gene TRBJ2-1; D gene unclear. Trimming pared 0 bases from V and 3 bases from J, leaving 9 bases between. This CDR3 region has 15 residues. Looked up from germline, CDR1 is LNHNV and CDR2 is YYDKDF (reference sequence).

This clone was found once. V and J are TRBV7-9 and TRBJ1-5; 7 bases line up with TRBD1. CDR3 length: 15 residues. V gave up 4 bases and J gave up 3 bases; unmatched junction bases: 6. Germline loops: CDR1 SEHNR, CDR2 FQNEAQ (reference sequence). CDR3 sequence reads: CASSSQGGNNQPQHF. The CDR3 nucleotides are TGTGCCAGCAGCTCCCAGGGGGGTAACAATCAGCCCCAGCATTTT.

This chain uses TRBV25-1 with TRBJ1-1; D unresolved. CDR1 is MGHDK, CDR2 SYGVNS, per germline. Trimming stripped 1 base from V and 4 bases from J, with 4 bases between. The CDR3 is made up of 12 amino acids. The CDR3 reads CASSESFTEAFF. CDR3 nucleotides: TGTGCCAGCAGTGAATCTTTCACTGAAGCTTTCTTT.

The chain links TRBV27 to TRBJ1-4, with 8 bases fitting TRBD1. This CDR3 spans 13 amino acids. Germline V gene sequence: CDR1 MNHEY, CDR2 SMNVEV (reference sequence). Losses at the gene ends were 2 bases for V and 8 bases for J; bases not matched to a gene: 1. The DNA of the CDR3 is TGTGCCAGCAGTTTAAGGACAGGGGAAAAACTGTTTTTT. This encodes CASSLRTGEKLFF.

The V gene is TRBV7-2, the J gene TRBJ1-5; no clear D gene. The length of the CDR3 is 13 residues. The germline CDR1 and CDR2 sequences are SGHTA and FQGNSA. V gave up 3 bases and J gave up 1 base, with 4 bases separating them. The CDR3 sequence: CASSLTSNQPQHF. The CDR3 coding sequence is TGTGCCAGCAGCTTGACAAGCAATCAGCCCCAGCATTTT.